This T cell receptor (beta chain) was identified in a study of human T cells and chemical hapten exposure. Study in general: Diphenylcyclopropenone was administered weekly to the scalp of patients throughout the roughly 25-week study. Mostly female patients had alopecia areata, totalis or universalis.

Stated time point: patch test 1, 2 weeks after DPC sensitization. The treatment: therapeutic diphenylcyclopropenone sensitization with weekly scalp DPC. TCRdb ran MiXCR on the RACE reads and lists one entry per CDR3 protein. The table lists roughly 190,000 distinct CDR3 sequences, 20% to 25% of them singletons. This CDR3 is built from 16 residues. Trimming removed 0 bases at V and 7 bases at J, with 13 bases between. CDR1 and CDR2 from the germline V gene are LNHNV and YYDKDF (reference sequence). The V and J genes are TRBV15 and TRBJ1-6, with D unclear. The sequence was collected from a woman aged 45-59 years with alopecia areata. Some clones in this sample may be carry-over from other donors' samples. This material consisted of whole blood, taken in connection with sensitization to the hapten diphenylcyclopropenone (DPC). The CDR3 nucleotides are TGTGCCACCAGCAGAGATCTTGGGGAGGAAAATTCACCCCTCCACTTT. Translating it yields CATSRDLGEENSPLHF.